This T cell receptor beta chain was retrieved from a study of regulatory dendritic cells for organ transplantation. Overall study context: Monocytes received vitamin D3 on days 0 and 4, IL-10 on day 4.

Here immunoSEQ multiplex PCR was the method, and the copy in TCRdb shows in-frame clones only, minus some. The sample lists approximately 10,000 clones; approximately 84% were seen once. Sorted subsets were CFSE-labeled and cultured roughly 5 days with allogeneic dendritic cells. Study observations and caveats: Memory CD8+ clonal expansion seemed more limited with regulatory than mature dendritic cells. Among resting subsets, memory CD8+ cells contained the most alloreactive clonotypes.

Worth noting for this clone: The antigen remains undetermined.

Germline CDR1 reads SGHNT; CDR2 reads YYREEE (reference sequence). The CDR3 is made up of 16 amino acids. V gene TRBV5-4 combines with J gene TRBJ2-5; the match to TRBD2 covers 14 bases. The J call may be wrong; the DNA end is better matched by TRBJ2-7. This clonotype originated in a human donor in good health. Sequenced material: memory CD4+ T cells from blood cultured with dendritic cells. Subset of the sample: CD45RO+ memory T cells. The CDR3 nucleotides are TGTGCCAGCAGCCCCGGGACTAGCGGGGGAGGGTACGAGCAGTACTTC. Amino acid sequence: CASSPGTSGGGYEQYF.